Sequencing of this T cell receptor beta chain was carried out in a study of neurological immune-mediated disorders. The ends were cut back, 5 bases at V and 4 bases at J, with 12 bases in the middle. This CDR3 has 13 residues. The germline V gene has CDR1 LNHDA and CDR2 SQIVND (reference sequence). Template-switch 5'RACE cDNA synthesis added a 10-nucleotide unique molecular identifier. Via MiXCR, TCRdb re-called the 5' RACE reads, giving one row per CDR3 protein. The sample yields about 95,000 distinct CDR3 sequences, roughly 4% seen once. This clonotype was counted many times. The sample was PBMCs. The TCR comes from a woman in her late teens or twenties with multiple sclerosis. This chain connects TRBV19 to TRBJ2-7, with unresolved D. CDR3 sequence (DNA): TGTGCCAGTAGTCCGACGATTGGATACGAGCAGTACTTC. It specifies CASSPTIGYEQYF. The full variable domain, its missing parts supplied by reference TRBV19 and TRBJ2-7, is DGGITQSPKYLFRKEGQNVTLSCEQNLNHDAMYWYRQDPGQGLRLIYYSQIVNDFQKGDIAEGYSVSREKKESFPLTVTSAQKNPTAFYLCASSPTIGYEQYFGPGTRLTVT.